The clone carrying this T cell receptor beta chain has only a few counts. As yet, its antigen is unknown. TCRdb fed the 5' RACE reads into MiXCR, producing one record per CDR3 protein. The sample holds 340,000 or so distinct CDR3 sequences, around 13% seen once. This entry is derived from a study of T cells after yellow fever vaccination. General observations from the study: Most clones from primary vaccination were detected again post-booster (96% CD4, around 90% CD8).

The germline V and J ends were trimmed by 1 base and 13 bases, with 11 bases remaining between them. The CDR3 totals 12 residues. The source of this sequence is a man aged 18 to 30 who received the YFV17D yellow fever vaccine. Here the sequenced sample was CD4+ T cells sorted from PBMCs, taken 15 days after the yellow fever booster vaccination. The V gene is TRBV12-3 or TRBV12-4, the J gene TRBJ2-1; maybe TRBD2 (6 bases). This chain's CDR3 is CASSLEAGPQFF. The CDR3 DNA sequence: TGTGCCAGCAGTTTAGAGGCGGGACCCCAGTTCTTC.